This T cell receptor (beta chain) was retrieved from a study of blood T cell repertoires in COVID-19. As for the study in general: PBMCs, B-cell-depleted T cells, or T cells provided the cDNA or gDNA that made up the material.

Original processing notes: Using reference gene primer amplification, nucleated cell counts were estimated. The table came from immunoSEQ multiplex PCR; TCRdb's copy has only in-frame clones and leaves some out. V and J calls and clone size follow that table, whereas D and trimming were derived from the DNA. There are fewer than 65,000 clones in the sample; nearly 80% occur only once, and around 25% lies in the top ten. The sequenced sample was peripheral blood. The sequence was collected from a human donor in a cohort sampled during active COVID-19.

The CDR3 is CASSLDQGNTEAFF. Here the CDR3 DNA reads TGCGCCAGCAGCTTGGATCAGGGGAACACTGAAGCTTTCTTT. This chain joins TRBV5-1 and TRBJ1-1; D might be TRBD1 (5 bases). The CDR3 has 14 amino acids. The germline V gene has CDR1 SGHRS and CDR2 YFSETQ. Trimming took 0 bases from V and 1 from J, leaving 7 bases between them.